A single sample gave rise to the 4 T cell receptor beta chains below, sequenced in a study of T cells after yellow fever vaccination. In TCRdb, the 5' RACE reads were re-called with MiXCR into one record per CDR3 protein. The data contain some 340,000 distinct CDR3 sequences, about 4% of them seen just once; the ten biggest clones take up approximately 23%. This specimen consisted of PBMCs, obtained 5 days after the yellow fever booster vaccination. These receptors came from a man younger than 30 who received the YFV17D yellow fever vaccine.

This clonotype was counted only a few times. The CDR3: CAISYSGLLSGELFF. The CDR3 nucleotides read TGTGCCATCAGTTACTCGGGACTACTATCCGGGGAGCTGTTTTTT. V gene TRBV10-3 combines with J gene TRBJ2-2; 7 bases are a match to TRBD2. The CDR3 extends over 15 amino acids. Germline loops: CDR1 ENHRY, CDR2 SYGVKD. The trim removed 5 bases at V and 6 bases at J, leaving 9 bases unmatched.

This clonotype was recorded many times. The chain has TRBV12-3 or TRBV12-4 and TRBJ1-6; the D is unclear. This CDR3 is 13 amino acids long. V lost 2 bases and J 10 bases, leaving 9 bases between the germline ends. The CDR3 nucleotides are TGTGCCAGCAGTTTAACCTCCGACTCACCCCTCCACTTT. This codes for CASSLTSDSPLHF.

The V and J genes are TRBV6-2 or TRBV6-3 and TRBJ2-7, with a weak D call TRBD2 (6 bases). V shed 6 bases and J shed 7 bases, with 16 bases lying between them. The CDR3 extends over 13 amino acids. From germline, CDR1 is MNHEY and CDR2 SVGEGT. CDR3 DNA sequence: TGTGCCAGCAGAAGGACGGGAGAACTGGAGCAGTACTTC. This codes for CASRRTGELEQYF.

This clonotype has a count of ten or more. This chain uses TRBV4-2 with TRBJ2-5; D not resolved. The CDR3 is 13 amino acids. Trimming cost V 4 bases and J 5 bases, with 11 bases left between them. Germline assignment: CDR1 LGHNA and CDR2 YNFKEQ. The CDR3 DNA follows: TGTGCCAGCAGCCCGAAGAACACGGAGACCCAGTACTTC. Its translation is CASSPKNTETQYF.